This T cell receptor (beta chain) was found in a study of blood T cell repertoires in COVID-19. Overall study context: The origin of the acute and convalescent COVID-19 samples was the United States, Italy and Spain. Sources were T cells, B-cell-depleted T cells, or PBMCs; the material itself was cDNA or gDNA.

Per the germline V gene, CDR1 is GTSNPN and CDR2 is SVGIG (reference sequence). V gave up 0 bases and J gave up 5 bases; unmatched junction bases: 12. The CDR3 is made up of 17 amino acids. Authors' methods: Scientists estimated how many nucleated cells there were by amplifying reference gene primers. The repertoire was sequenced with immunoSEQ multiplex PCR; TCRdb's copy has only in-frame clones and lacks some. That table gives V, J and clone size, and the DNA gave D and trimming. The sample has approximately 340,000 clones; around four fifths are singletons. Sequencing used peripheral blood. The genes are TRBV30 and TRBJ2-5; TRBD1 matches at 10 bases. The sequence came from a man aged 25 to 45 with active or convalescent COVID-19. The DNA for the CDR3 is TGTGCCTGGAGTGTCCAACACGGACAGGGGGTCGGGGAGACCCAGTACTTC. Translating gives CAWSVQHGQGVGETQYF. Variable domain in full (rest from reference TRBV30 and TRBJ2-5): SQTIHQWPATLVQPVGSPLSLECTVEGTSNPNLYWYRQAAGRGLQLLFYSVGIGQISSEVPQNLSASRPQDRQFILSSKKLLLSDSGFYLCAWSVQHGQGVGETQYFGPGTRLLVL.